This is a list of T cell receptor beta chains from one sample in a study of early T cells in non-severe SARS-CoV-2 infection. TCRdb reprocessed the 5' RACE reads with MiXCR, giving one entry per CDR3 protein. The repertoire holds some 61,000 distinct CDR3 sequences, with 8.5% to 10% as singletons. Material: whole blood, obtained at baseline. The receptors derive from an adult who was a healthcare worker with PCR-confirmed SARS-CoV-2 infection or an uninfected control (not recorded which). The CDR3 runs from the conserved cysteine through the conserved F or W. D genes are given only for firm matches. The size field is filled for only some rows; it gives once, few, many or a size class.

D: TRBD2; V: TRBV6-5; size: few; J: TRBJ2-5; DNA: TGTGCCAGCAGTTACACATGGACTAGCGGGGTAGAGACCCAGTACTTC; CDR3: CASSYTWTSGVETQYF
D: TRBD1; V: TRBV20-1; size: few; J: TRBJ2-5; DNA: TGCAGTGCTCCTCAGGGGGCCGGAGAGACCCAGTACTTC; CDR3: CSAPQGAGETQYF
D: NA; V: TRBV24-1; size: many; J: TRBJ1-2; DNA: TGTGCCACCAGTCGGGACTCTCAGCGTGGCTACACCTTC; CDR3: CATSRDSQRGYTF
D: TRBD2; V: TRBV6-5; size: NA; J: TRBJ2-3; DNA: TGTGCCAGCAGTTTCTTCGGGGGGGCGGGAGCCTCAGATACGCAGTATTTT; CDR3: CASSFFGGAGASDTQYF
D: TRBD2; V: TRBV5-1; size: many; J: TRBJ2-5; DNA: TGCGCCAGCAGCTTGGTGGCTAGCGGCCTAAGTGAGACCCAGTACTTC; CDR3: CASSLVASGLSETQYF
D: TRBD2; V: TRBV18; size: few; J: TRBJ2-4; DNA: TGTGCCAGCTCACGGGCCCCGACTAGCCCGGGCAAAAACATTCAGTACTTC; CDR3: CASSRAPTSPGKNIQYF
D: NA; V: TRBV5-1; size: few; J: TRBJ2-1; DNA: TGCGCCAGCGGCCAGGACTACTCCAATGAGCAGTTCTTC; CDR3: CASGQDYSNEQFF
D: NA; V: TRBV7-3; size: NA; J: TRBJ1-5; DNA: TGTGCCAGCAGCTTTCCAGCGAACGGGCCCCAGCATTTT; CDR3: CASSFPANGPQHF
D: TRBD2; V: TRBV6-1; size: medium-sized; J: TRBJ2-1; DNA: TGTGCCAGCAGTGAATCCTCGGGAGGGCCGAGTGAGCAGTTCTTC; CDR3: CASSESSGGPSEQFF
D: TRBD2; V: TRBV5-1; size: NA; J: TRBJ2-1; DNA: TGCGCCAGCAGCCTAGCGTTGTTTGGCGGGAGTAATAAGCAGTTCTTC; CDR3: CASSLALFGGSNKQFF
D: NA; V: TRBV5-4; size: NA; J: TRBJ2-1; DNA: TGTGCCAGCAGCTTCTCGCCTAGTTTTAATGAGCAGTTCTTC; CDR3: CASSFSPSFNEQFF
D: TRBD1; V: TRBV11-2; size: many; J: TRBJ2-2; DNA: TGTGCCAGCAGCTATCGACAGGGTGGCGGGGAGCTGTTTTTT; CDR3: CASSYRQGGGELFF
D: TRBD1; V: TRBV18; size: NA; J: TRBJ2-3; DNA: TGTGCCAGCTCACCCCCGGACAGGGTCACAGATACGCAGTATTTT; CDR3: CASSPPDRVTDTQYF
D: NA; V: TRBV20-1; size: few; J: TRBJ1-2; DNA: TGCAGTGCTAGAGACCTGGTAGTCTATGGCTACACCTTC; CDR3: CSARDLVVYGYTF